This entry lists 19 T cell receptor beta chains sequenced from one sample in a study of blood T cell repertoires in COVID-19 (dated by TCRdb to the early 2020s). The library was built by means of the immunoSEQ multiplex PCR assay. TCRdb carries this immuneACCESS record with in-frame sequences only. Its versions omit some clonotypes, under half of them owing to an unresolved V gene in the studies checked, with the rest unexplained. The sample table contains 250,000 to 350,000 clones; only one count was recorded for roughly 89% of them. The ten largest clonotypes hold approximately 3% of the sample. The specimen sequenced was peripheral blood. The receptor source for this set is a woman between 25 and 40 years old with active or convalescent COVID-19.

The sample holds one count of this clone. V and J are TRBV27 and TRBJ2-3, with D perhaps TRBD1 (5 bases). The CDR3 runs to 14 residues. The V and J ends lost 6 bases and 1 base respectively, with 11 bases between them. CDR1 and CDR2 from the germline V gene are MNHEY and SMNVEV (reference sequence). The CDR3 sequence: CASRLSRGTDTQYF. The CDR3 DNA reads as TGTGCCAGCAGATTAAGCAGGGGCACAGATACGCAGTATTTT.

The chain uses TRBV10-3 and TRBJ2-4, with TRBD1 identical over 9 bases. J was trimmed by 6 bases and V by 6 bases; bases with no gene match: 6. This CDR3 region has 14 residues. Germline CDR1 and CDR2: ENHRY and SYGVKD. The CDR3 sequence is CAISRDRVGNIQYF. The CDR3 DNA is TGTGCCATCAGCCGGGACAGGGTGGGAAACATTCAGTACTTC.

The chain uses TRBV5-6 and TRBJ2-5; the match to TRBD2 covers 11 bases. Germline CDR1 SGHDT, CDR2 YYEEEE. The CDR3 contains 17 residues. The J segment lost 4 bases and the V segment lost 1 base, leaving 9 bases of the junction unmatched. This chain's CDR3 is CASSLKNLAGGGETQYF. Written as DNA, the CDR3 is TGTGCCAGCAGCTTGAAGAATCTAGCGGGGGGCGGAGAGACCCAGTACTTC.

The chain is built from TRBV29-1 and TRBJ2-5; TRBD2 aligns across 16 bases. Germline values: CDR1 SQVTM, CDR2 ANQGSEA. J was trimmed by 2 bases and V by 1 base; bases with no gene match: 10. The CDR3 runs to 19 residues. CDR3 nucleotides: TGCAGCGTTGAAGGGGTCCCGGGACTAGCGGGGGGGCTACAAGAGACCCAGTACTTC. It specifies CSVEGVPGLAGGLQETQYF.

The CDR3 nucleotides read TGTGCCAGCTCCCAAACAGGAAGTGGGGGGGCCGTCTACGAGCAGTACTTC. Residues: CASSQTGSGGAVYEQYF. This rearrangement joins TRBV18 to TRBJ2-7, with a possible D match to TRBD2 (7 bases). This CDR3 has 17 amino acids. The germline V gene encodes CDR1 KGHSH and CDR2 LQKENI. Trimming pared 6 bases from V and 3 bases from J, leaving 24 bases between.

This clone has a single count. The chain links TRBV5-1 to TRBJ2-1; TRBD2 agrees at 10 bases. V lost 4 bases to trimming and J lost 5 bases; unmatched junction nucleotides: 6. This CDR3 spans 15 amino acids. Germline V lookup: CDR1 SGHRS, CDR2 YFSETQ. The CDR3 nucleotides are TGCGCCAGCAGCCGAGTAGCGGGGGGAGACAATGAGCAGTTCTTC. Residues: CASSRVAGGDNEQFF.

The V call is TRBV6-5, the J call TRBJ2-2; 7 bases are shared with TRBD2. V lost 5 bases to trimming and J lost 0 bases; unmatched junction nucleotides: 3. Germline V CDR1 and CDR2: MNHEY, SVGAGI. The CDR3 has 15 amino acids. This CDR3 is CASSRGGANTGELFF. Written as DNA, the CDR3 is TGTGCCAGCAGTCGCGGGGGAGCGAACACCGGGGAGCTGTTTTTT.

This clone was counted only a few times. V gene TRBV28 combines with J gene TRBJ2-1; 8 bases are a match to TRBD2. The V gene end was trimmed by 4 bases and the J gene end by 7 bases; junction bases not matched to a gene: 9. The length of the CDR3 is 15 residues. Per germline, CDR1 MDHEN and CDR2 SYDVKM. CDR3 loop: CASSSSAGAVNEQFF. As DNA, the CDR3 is TGTGCCAGCAGTTCCTCAGCGGGGGCCGTTAATGAGCAGTTCTTC.

The chain's CDR3 is CASSIIQGIAGNTIYF. CDR3 bases: TGTGCCAGCAGTATCATTCAGGGGATCGCTGGAAACACCATATATTTT. J is TRBJ1-3 and V is TRBV2; possibly TRBD1 for D (6 bases). The CDR3 has 16 residues. Trimming pared 5 bases from V and 2 bases from J, leaving 16 bases between. Germline values: CDR1 SNHLY, CDR2 FYNNEI.

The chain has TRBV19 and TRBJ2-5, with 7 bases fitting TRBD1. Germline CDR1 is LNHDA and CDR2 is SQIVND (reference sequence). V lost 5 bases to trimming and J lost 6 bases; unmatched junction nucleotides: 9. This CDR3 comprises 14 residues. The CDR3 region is CASSLQTGTKTQYF. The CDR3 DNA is TGTGCCAGTAGTCTCCAGACAGGGACGAAGACCCAGTACTTC.

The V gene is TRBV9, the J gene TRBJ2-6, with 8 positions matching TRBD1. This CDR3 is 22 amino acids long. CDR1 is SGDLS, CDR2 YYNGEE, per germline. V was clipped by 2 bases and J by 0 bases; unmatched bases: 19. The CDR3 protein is CASSVTANLWDRFYSGANVLTF. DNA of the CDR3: TGTGCCAGCAGCGTCACAGCAAATTTGTGGGACAGGTTCTACTCTGGGGCCAACGTCCTGACTTTC.

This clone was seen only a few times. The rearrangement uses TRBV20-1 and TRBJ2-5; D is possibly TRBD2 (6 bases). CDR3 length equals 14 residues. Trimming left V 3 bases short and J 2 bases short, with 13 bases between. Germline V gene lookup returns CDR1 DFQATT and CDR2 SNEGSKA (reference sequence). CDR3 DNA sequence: TGCAGTGCTAGTGTTTCGGCGGGACAAGAGACCCAGTACTTC. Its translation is CSASVSAGQETQYF.

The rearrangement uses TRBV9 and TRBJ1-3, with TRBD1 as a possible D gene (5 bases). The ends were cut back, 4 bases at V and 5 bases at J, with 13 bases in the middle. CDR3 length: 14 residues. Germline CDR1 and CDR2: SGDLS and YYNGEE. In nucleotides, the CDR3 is TGTGCCAGCAGCCCCAGGGAGGGCCGAAACACCATATATTTT. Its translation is CASSPREGRNTIYF.

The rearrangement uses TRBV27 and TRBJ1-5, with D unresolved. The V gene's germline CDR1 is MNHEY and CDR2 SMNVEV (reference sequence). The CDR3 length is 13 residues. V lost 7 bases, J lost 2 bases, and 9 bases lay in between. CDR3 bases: TGTGCCAGCAATGGTGGGCGCAATCAGCCCCAGCATTTT. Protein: CASNGGRNQPQHF.

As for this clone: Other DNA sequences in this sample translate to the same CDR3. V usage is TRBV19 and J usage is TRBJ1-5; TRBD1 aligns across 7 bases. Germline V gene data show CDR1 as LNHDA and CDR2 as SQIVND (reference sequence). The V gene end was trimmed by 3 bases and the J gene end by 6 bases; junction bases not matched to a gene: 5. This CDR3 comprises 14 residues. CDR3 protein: CASSIRGLGQPQHF. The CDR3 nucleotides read TGTGCCAGTAGTATTAGGGGGCTGGGTCAGCCCCAGCATTTT.

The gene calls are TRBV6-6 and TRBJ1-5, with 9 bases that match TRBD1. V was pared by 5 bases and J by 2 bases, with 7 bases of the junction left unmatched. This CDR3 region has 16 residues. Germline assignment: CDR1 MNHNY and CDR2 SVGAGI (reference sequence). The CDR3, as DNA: TGTGCCAGCAGTCGAGACAGGGGGTCCGGCAATCAGCCCCAGCATTTT. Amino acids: CASSRDRGSGNQPQHF.

Here the CDR3 DNA reads TGTGCCAGCAGTATCCAGGGGGCTGGTGGCTACACCTTC. Translated: CASSIQGAGGYTF. This chain connects TRBV12-3 or TRBV12-4 to TRBJ1-2; 8 bases match TRBD1. With V trimmed by 5 bases and J by 7 bases, 6 bases remained unmatched. The CDR3 covers 13 residues.

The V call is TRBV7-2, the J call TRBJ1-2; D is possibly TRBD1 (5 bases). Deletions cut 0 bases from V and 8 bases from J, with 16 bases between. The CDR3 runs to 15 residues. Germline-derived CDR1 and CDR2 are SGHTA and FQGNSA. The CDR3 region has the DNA TGTGCCAGCAGCTTAGCGGGGGGGGGTAGCATCGGCTACACCTTC. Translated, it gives CASSLAGGGSIGYTF.

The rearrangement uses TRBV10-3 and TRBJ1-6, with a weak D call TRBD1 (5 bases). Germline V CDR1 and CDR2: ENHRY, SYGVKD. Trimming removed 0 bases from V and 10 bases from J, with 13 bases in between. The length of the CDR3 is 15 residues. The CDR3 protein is CAISESSGGNSPLHF. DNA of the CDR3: TGTGCCATCAGTGAGTCGAGCGGGGGAAACTCACCCCTCCACTTT.